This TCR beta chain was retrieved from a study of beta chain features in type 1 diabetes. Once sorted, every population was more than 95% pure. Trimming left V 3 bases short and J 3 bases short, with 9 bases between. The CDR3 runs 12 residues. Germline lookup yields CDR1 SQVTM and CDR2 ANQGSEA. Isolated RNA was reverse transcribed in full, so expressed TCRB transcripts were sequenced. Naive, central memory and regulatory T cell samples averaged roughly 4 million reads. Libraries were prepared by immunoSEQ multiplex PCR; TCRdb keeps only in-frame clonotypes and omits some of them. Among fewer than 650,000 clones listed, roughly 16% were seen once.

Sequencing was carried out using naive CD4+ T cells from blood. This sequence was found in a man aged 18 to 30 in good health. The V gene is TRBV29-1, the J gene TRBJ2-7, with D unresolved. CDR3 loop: CSVEVSIYEQYF. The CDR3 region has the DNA TGCAGCGTTGAGGTCAGTATCTACGAGCAGTACTTC.